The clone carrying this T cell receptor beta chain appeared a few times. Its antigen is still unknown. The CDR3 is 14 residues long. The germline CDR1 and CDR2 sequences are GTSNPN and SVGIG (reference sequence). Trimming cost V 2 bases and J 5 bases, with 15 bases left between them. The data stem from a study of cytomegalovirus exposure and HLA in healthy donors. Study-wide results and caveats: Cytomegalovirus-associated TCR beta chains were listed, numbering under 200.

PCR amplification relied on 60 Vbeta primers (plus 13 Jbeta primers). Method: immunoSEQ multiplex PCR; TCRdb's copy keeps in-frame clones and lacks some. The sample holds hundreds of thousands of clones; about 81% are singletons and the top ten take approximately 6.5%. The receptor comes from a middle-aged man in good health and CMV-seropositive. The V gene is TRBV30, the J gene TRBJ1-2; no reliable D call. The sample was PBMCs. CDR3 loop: CAWSPPGNRYGYTF. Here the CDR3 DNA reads TGTGCCTGGAGTCCTCCGGGGAATCGGTATGGCTACACCTTC.